A single TCR beta chain is shown here with its context. What this receptor recognizes is not known. No base quality values were provided; no much bigger clone lies one nucleotide off. Whole blood was collected in K2EDTA tubes by collaborating institutions according to the institutions' own protocols. For TCRbeta analysis, collaborator samples were shipped as frozen whole blood, as isolated PBMCs, or as DNA extracted from either sample type. These data are taken from a study of blood T cell repertoires in COVID-19 (dated by TCRdb to the early 2020s). Study-level background: Samples covering the acute and convalescent phases of COVID-19 were provided by collaborators in the United States, Italy and Spain. The material from the prospective study consisted of cDNA or gDNA derived from T cells, B-cell-depleted T cells, or PBMCs. Subjects who had been exposed to COVID-19, were actively infected with it, or had recovered from it provided the deeply sampled blood TCRbeta repertoires that made up the dataset. The repertoires were made available in a free public database intended to serve as a resource for research on the immune response to SARS-CoV-2. The samples were drawn from two sources: the first 160 participants of the ongoing ImmuneRACE study, and 1,200 or so subjects contributed by 6 global collaborators. Sample metadata almost always included a de-identified subject ID, COVID-19 status, age in years and sex. Where available, HLA class I and class II types were obtained from metadata supplied by the sample provider rather than from assay-based typing.

On the study overall, not on this receptor specifically: The amount of clinical and demographic metadata varied by source and participant and was provided uncurated.

TCRbeta CDR3 regions were amplified from genomic DNA using the immunoSEQ Assay, a bias-controlled multiplex PCR. The authors' analysis ran thus. Within the assay, amplification of reference gene primers was used to estimate how many nucleated cells each sample contained. To quantify the absolute abundance of each unique TCRbeta CDR3 rearrangement, sequence reads were collapsed and filtered. For each sample, productive Simpson clonality was calculated as the square root of Simpson's diversity index across productive rearrangements. TCRdb limited this immuneACCESS table to in-frame rearrangements with V and J called. A share of clones is missing; checked studies link under half to unresolved V genes, and the rest is unexplained. V, J and clone size were drawn from that table, and D and trimming were deduced from the DNA. The sample data list roughly 38,000 clones, and about 77% of these were observed just once. Of the sample, 25% to 35% is held by the ten largest clones.

Ends trimmed: V by 6 bases, J by 7 bases; bases unmatched to a gene: 7. The germline V gene encodes CDR1 MNHNS and CDR2 SASEGT. The CDR3 holds 14 amino acids from the cysteine to the phenylalanine. The sequence is cut down to CDR3 DNA, 42 bases in frame from base 1. The chain is encoded by TRBV6-1 joined to TRBJ1-4, and 8 junction bases match TRBD1. Sequencing used peripheral blood. This TCR was sampled from a man aged 55 to 70 with acute or convalescent COVID-19. Here is the DNA: TGTGCCAGCAGCCTAAACAGGGGGGGTGAAAAACTGTTTTTT. Its protein product is CASSLNRGGEKLFF.